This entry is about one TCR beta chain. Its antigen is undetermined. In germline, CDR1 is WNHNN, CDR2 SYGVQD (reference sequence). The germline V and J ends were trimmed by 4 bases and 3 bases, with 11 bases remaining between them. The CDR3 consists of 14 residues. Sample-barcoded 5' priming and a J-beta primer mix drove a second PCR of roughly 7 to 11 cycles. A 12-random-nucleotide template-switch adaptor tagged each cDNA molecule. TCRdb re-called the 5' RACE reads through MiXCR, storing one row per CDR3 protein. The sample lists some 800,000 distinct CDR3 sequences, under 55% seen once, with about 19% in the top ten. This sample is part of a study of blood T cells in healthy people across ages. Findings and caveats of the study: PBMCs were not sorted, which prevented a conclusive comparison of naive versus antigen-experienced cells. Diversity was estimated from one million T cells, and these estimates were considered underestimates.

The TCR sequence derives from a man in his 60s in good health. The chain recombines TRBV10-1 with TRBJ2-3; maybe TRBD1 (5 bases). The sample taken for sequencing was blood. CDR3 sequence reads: CASSGAGMTDTQYF. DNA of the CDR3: TGCGCCAGCAGTGGGGCAGGGATGACAGATACGCAGTATTTT.